The clone carrying this T cell receptor (beta chain) showed up many times. What it binds is unknown. Germline V CDR1 and CDR2: SGHRS, YFSETQ. The CDR3 spans 14 residues. V lost 4 bases, J lost 4 bases, and 5 bases stayed unmatched. This entry comes from a study of T-cell reconstitution after alpha-beta-depleted transplantation in children. Broader study findings: T-cell numbers and diversity one year post-transplant derived largely from freshly generated T cells.

TCRbeta library construction was performed incorporating unique molecular identifiers. TCRdb re-called the PCR reads with MiXCR, one entry per CDR3 protein. The sample includes fewer than 550,000 distinct CDR3 sequences, about 10% seen only once; the top ten take 2%. The chain links TRBV5-1 to TRBJ1-1; 9 bases map to TRBD1. The TCR comes from a child aged 2 to 9 with inherited bone marrow failure, due to receive a stem cell transplant. Sequencing was performed on PBMCs, taken before TCRalphabeta/CD19-depleted stem cell transplant. The CDR3 reads CASSPDRGGTEAFF. The CDR3 DNA is TGCGCCAGCAGCCCGGACAGGGGTGGCACTGAAGCTTTCTTT.